The source of this T cell receptor (beta chain) is a study of regulatory T cells in long-lasting Graves disease. Across the whole study: Persistence in Graves' disease required over 5 years of antithyroid drugs plus positive TSH receptor antibodies.

The time point is: persistent/refractory GD, antithyroid drugs over 5 years with positive TRAb. From RNA extracted from PBMCs, the TCR library was made. This CDR3 has 13 residues. V was cut by 8 bases and J by 2 bases, with 16 bases left in between. Germline V gives CDR1 SQVTM, CDR2 ANQGSEA. The authors built TCR beta libraries using iRepertoire HTBI primers and Arm-PCR of CDR3 regions. Each CDR3 protein gets one entry after TCRdb re-called the multiplex PCR reads with MiXCR. The repertoire has 400,000 to 500,000 distinct CDR3 sequences, 20% to 25% of them found once; the top ten carry 7% to 10%. The receptor comes from a female donor with Graves disease. The input for sequencing was peripheral blood mononuclear cells (PBMCs), taken when the disease was refractory, from a patient treated with antithyroid drugs. This sequence joins TRBV29-1 and TRBJ2-7; D not certain. In nucleotides, the CDR3 is TGCAGCACTCTTGGAGACGGAGCCTACGAGCAGTACTTC. Translation gives CSTLGDGAYEQYF.